Listed below are T cell receptor beta chains from one sample, sequenced in a study of blood T cell repertoires in COVID-19. The table came from immunoSEQ multiplex PCR; TCRdb's copy has only in-frame clones and leaves some out. The profile shows about 270,000 clones, approximately 90% of them singletons. The sample taken for sequencing was PBMCs or T cells enriched from blood (not recorded which). The receptors here all came from a woman in her fifties or sixties in a cohort exposed to, infected with or recovered from COVID-19 (not recorded which). The CDR3 runs from the conserved cysteine through the conserved F or W. D genes are given only for firm matches. Clone size is given for some rows only: seen once, a few or many times, or a class if the clone is expanded.

J gene: TRBJ1-3; clone size: .; V gene: TRBV5-1; D gene: .; CDR3 protein: CASSLQVGSGNTIYF; CDR3 DNA: TGCGCCAGCAGCTTGCAGGTCGGCTCTGGAAACACCATATATTTT
J gene: TRBJ1-1; clone size: .; V gene: TRBV7-9; D gene: TRBD1; CDR3 protein: CASSHRSLDRGRTNTEAFF; CDR3 DNA: TGTGCCAGCAGTCATAGGAGCCTGGACAGGGGGCGGACGAACACTGAAGCTTTCTTT
J gene: TRBJ1-4; clone size: once; V gene: TRBV15; D gene: TRBD1; CDR3 protein: CATSRDMGQGKEKLFF; CDR3 DNA: TGTGCCACCAGCAGAGATATGGGACAGGGGAAGGAAAAACTGTTTTTT
J gene: TRBJ1-2; clone size: .; V gene: TRBV6-5; D gene: .; CDR3 protein: CACKMGGGGYTF; CDR3 DNA: TGTGCCTGCAAAATGGGCGGGGGTGGCTACACCTTC
J gene: TRBJ2-3; clone size: .; V gene: TRBV11-2; D gene: TRBD1; CDR3 protein: CASSPNRGLTDTQYF; CDR3 DNA: TGTGCCAGCAGCCCAAACAGGGGGCTGACAGATACGCAGTATTTT
J gene: TRBJ1-1; clone size: .; V gene: TRBV27; D gene: .; CDR3 protein: CASKVGGMNTEAFF; CDR3 DNA: TGTGCCAGCAAGGTTGGGGGCATGAACACTGAAGCTTTCTTT
J gene: TRBJ2-3; clone size: .; V gene: TRBV7-6; D gene: TRBD2; CDR3 protein: CASSLLGAGGDTQYF; CDR3 DNA: TGTGCCAGCAGCTTATTGGGAGCGGGAGGGGATACGCAGTATTTT
J gene: TRBJ2-7; clone size: .; V gene: TRBV6-5; D gene: .; CDR3 protein: CASRSNFAPEQYF; CDR3 DNA: TGTGCCAGCAGATCCAATTTCGCGCCCGAGCAGTACTTC
J gene: TRBJ2-2; clone size: .; V gene: TRBV5-4; D gene: TRBD2; CDR3 protein: CASSPSSGSNTGELFF; CDR3 DNA: TGTGCCAGCAGCCCGTCTAGCGGATCGAACACCGGGGAGCTGTTTTTT
J gene: TRBJ2-2; clone size: .; V gene: TRBV10-3; D gene: TRBD2; CDR3 protein: CAIRALAGASGELFF; CDR3 DNA: TGTGCCATCAGAGCACTAGCGGGAGCGTCCGGGGAGCTGTTTTTT
J gene: TRBJ2-7; clone size: .; V gene: TRBV6-1; D gene: .; CDR3 protein: CASSEEDSSYEQYF; CDR3 DNA: TGTGCCAGCAGTGAAGAGGACTCGTCGTACGAGCAGTACTTC
J gene: TRBJ1-5; clone size: .; V gene: TRBV4-2; D gene: TRBD1; CDR3 protein: CASSSDRASNQPQHF; CDR3 DNA: TGTGCCAGCAGCTCGGACAGGGCGTCCAATCAGCCCCAGCATTTT
J gene: TRBJ1-2; clone size: .; V gene: TRBV2; D gene: .; CDR3 protein: CASPKNRDSFRGYTF; CDR3 DNA: TGTGCCAGCCCTAAAAATCGGGACTCTTTTCGTGGCTACACCTTC
J gene: TRBJ1-5; clone size: .; V gene: TRBV19; D gene: .; CDR3 protein: CASLDPGHNNQPQHF; CDR3 DNA: TGTGCCAGTCTCGACCCGGGACACAACAATCAGCCCCAGCATTTT
J gene: TRBJ1-2; clone size: .; V gene: TRBV7-2; D gene: .; CDR3 protein: CASSLDRGGGYTF; CDR3 DNA: TGTGCCAGCAGTTTGGACAGAGGCGGTGGCTACACCTTC
J gene: TRBJ2-5; clone size: .; V gene: TRBV5-4; D gene: TRBD1; CDR3 protein: CASSYDREETQYF; CDR3 DNA: TGTGCCAGCAGCTATGACAGGGAAGAGACCCAGTACTTC
J gene: TRBJ2-1; clone size: .; V gene: TRBV5-1; D gene: .; CDR3 protein: CASSLDGRGKNEQFF; CDR3 DNA: TGCGCCAGCAGCTTGGACGGGAGAGGCAAGAATGAGCAGTTCTTC
J gene: TRBJ2-5; clone size: .; V gene: TRBV9; D gene: TRBD1; CDR3 protein: CASSVARQGSETQYF; CDR3 DNA: TGTGCCAGCAGCGTAGCGCGACAGGGATCAGAGACCCAGTACTTC
J gene: TRBJ2-3; clone size: .; V gene: TRBV9; D gene: .; CDR3 protein: CASSVAASAHGTQYF; CDR3 DNA: TGTGCCAGCAGCGTAGCGGCTAGCGCTCATGGTACGCAGTATTTT
J gene: TRBJ2-1; clone size: .; V gene: TRBV5-1; D gene: .; CDR3 protein: CASSLAAPGVSGNEQFF; CDR3 DNA: TGCGCCAGCAGCTTGGCGGCTCCCGGGGTGTCGGGCAATGAGCAGTTCTTC
J gene: TRBJ2-1; clone size: .; V gene: TRBV19; D gene: TRBD2; CDR3 protein: CASSTPGTSGRGEQFF; CDR3 DNA: TGTGCCAGTAGTACCCCCGGGACTAGCGGGAGGGGTGAGCAGTTCTTC
J gene: TRBJ2-3; clone size: .; V gene: TRBV7-8; D gene: TRBD2; CDR3 protein: CASSLLGGSDTDTQYF; CDR3 DNA: TGTGCCAGCAGCTTGCTGGGCGGGAGCGACACAGATACGCAGTATTTT
J gene: TRBJ2-7; clone size: few; V gene: TRBV11-1; D gene: .; CDR3 protein: CASSYHRDYEQYF; CDR3 DNA: TGTGCCAGCAGCTATCACAGGGACTACGAGCAGTACTTC
J gene: TRBJ2-5; clone size: .; V gene: TRBV5-1; D gene: TRBD1; CDR3 protein: CASSSGQGAQYF; CDR3 DNA: TGCGCCAGCAGCTCCGGACAGGGCGCTCAGTACTTC
J gene: TRBJ1-6; clone size: .; V gene: TRBV19; D gene: TRBD1; CDR3 protein: CASSSGTGSSSYNSPLHF; CDR3 DNA: TGTGCCAGTAGTAGTGGGACAGGTTCAAGCTCCTATAATTCACCCCTCCACTTT
J gene: TRBJ2-1; clone size: .; V gene: TRBV7-2; D gene: .; CDR3 protein: CASSLSRGPYNEQFF; CDR3 DNA: TGTGCCAGCAGCTTAAGCAGGGGCCCCTACAATGAGCAGTTCTTC
J gene: TRBJ2-7; clone size: .; V gene: TRBV19; D gene: TRBD2; CDR3 protein: CASSIAGGSLSYEQYF; CDR3 DNA: TGTGCCAGTAGTATCGCGGGCGGGAGTCTGTCCTACGAGCAGTACTTC
J gene: TRBJ2-1; clone size: .; V gene: TRBV5-4; D gene: TRBD1; CDR3 protein: CASSLTGGELEQFF; CDR3 DNA: TGTGCCAGCAGCTTGACAGGGGGCGAACTTGAGCAGTTCTTC
J gene: TRBJ2-3; clone size: .; V gene: TRBV27; D gene: TRBD1; CDR3 protein: CASSLGGQGGDTQYF; CDR3 DNA: TGTGCCAGCAGTCTGGGAGGACAGGGGGGAGATACGCAGTATTTT
J gene: TRBJ2-3; clone size: few; V gene: TRBV5-6; D gene: .; CDR3 protein: CASSFPRQGEDTQYF; CDR3 DNA: TGTGCCAGCAGCTTCCCTCGGCAAGGAGAAGATACGCAGTATTTT
J gene: TRBJ2-5; clone size: .; V gene: TRBV19; D gene: TRBD1; CDR3 protein: CASSGVAGGLETQYF; CDR3 DNA: TGTGCCAGTAGTGGGGTGGCAGGGGGCTTGGAGACCCAGTACTTC
J gene: TRBJ1-1; clone size: few; V gene: TRBV18; D gene: TRBD1; CDR3 protein: CASSQQGANTEAFF; CDR3 DNA: TGTGCCAGCTCACAACAGGGGGCAAACACTGAAGCTTTCTTT
J gene: TRBJ2-7; clone size: .; V gene: TRBV6-5; D gene: .; CDR3 protein: CASSPWGAEIYEQYF; CDR3 DNA: TGTGCCAGCAGCCCGTGGGGAGCGGAGATCTACGAGCAGTACTTC
J gene: TRBJ1-1; clone size: .; V gene: TRBV11-1; D gene: TRBD1; CDR3 protein: CASSPDRGEAFF; CDR3 DNA: TGTGCCAGCAGCCCGGACAGGGGGGAAGCTTTCTTT
J gene: TRBJ1-2; clone size: .; V gene: TRBV19; D gene: .; CDR3 protein: CASSTFPPPRQAGGGYTF; CDR3 DNA: TGTGCCAGTAGTACATTCCCCCCCCCTCGACAGGCCGGGGGGGGCTACACCTTC
J gene: TRBJ1-4; clone size: .; V gene: TRBV3-1/TRBV3-2; D gene: .; CDR3 protein: CASSQRATNEKLFF; CDR3 DNA: TGTGCCAGCAGCCAGAGGGCAACTAATGAAAAACTGTTTTTT
J gene: TRBJ1-1; clone size: few; V gene: TRBV7-2; D gene: TRBD1; CDR3 protein: CASSSTGGSTEAFF; CDR3 DNA: TGTGCCAGCAGCTCAACAGGGGGCTCCACTGAAGCTTTCTTT
J gene: TRBJ1-1; clone size: .; V gene: TRBV28; D gene: .; CDR3 protein: CASSAYGGPGTEAFF; CDR3 DNA: TGTGCCAGCAGTGCCTACGGGGGACCGGGGACTGAAGCTTTCTTT
J gene: TRBJ2-7; clone size: .; V gene: TRBV3-1/TRBV3-2; D gene: .; CDR3 protein: CASSQDTASLSSYEQYF; CDR3 DNA: TGTGCCAGCAGCCAAGATACAGCCTCTCTCAGCTCCTACGAGCAGTACTTC
J gene: TRBJ1-2; clone size: once; V gene: TRBV7-3; D gene: .; CDR3 protein: CASSYPEGNGYTF; CDR3 DNA: TGTGCCAGCAGTTATCCCGAGGGAAATGGCTACACCTTC
J gene: TRBJ2-1; clone size: .; V gene: TRBV6-5; D gene: TRBD2; CDR3 protein: CASSHRLAGANEQFF; CDR3 DNA: TGTGCCAGCAGCCATCGACTAGCGGGAGCGAATGAGCAGTTCTTC
J gene: TRBJ2-7; clone size: .; V gene: TRBV20-1; D gene: .; CDR3 protein: CSARPVREQYF; CDR3 DNA: TGCAGTGCTCGTCCAGTTCGCGAGCAGTACTTC
J gene: TRBJ2-7; clone size: .; V gene: TRBV6-5; D gene: TRBD1; CDR3 protein: CASSAVTGVQYF; CDR3 DNA: TGTGCCAGCAGCGCCGTTACAGGGGTGCAGTACTTC
J gene: TRBJ2-2; clone size: .; V gene: TRBV5-4; D gene: .; CDR3 protein: CASSLERTLRTGELFF; CDR3 DNA: TGTGCCAGCAGCTTGGAGAGAACCCTTCGCACCGGGGAGCTGTTTTTT
J gene: TRBJ2-1; clone size: once; V gene: TRBV20-1; D gene: .; CDR3 protein: CSASRLAYNEQFF; CDR3 DNA: TGCAGTGCTAGTCGACTAGCCTACAATGAGCAGTTCTTC
J gene: TRBJ1-5; clone size: .; V gene: TRBV28; D gene: .; CDR3 protein: CASIPGAGNNQPQHF; CDR3 DNA: TGTGCCAGCATTCCAGGGGCAGGAAACAATCAGCCCCAGCATTTT
J gene: TRBJ1-2; clone size: .; V gene: TRBV29-1; D gene: .; CDR3 protein: CSVEPIDFYGYTF; CDR3 DNA: TGCAGCGTTGAGCCAATCGACTTCTATGGCTACACCTTC
J gene: TRBJ2-2; clone size: .; V gene: TRBV6-1; D gene: TRBD2; CDR3 protein: CASSALAGGPTTGELFF; CDR3 DNA: TGTGCCAGCAGTGCCCTAGCGGGAGGGCCGACCACCGGGGAGCTGTTTTTT
J gene: TRBJ2-7; clone size: once; V gene: TRBV7-2; D gene: TRBD1; CDR3 protein: CASRQGTGGSYEQYF; CDR3 DNA: TGTGCCAGCAGACAGGGGACAGGGGGTTCCTACGAGCAGTACTTC
J gene: TRBJ1-6; clone size: .; V gene: TRBV18; D gene: .; CDR3 protein: CASSPYESGSPLHF; CDR3 DNA: TGTGCCAGCTCACCGTATGAGAGCGGATCACCCCTCCACTTT
J gene: TRBJ1-2; clone size: .; V gene: TRBV28; D gene: .; CDR3 protein: CASSLRRVGYTF; CDR3 DNA: TGTGCCAGCAGTTTAAGGAGGGTTGGCTACACCTTC
J gene: TRBJ2-1; clone size: .; V gene: TRBV7-9; D gene: .; CDR3 protein: CASSLERLLNNEQFF; CDR3 DNA: TGTGCCAGCAGCTTAGAGAGGCTACTTAACAATGAGCAGTTCTTC
J gene: TRBJ1-2; clone size: few; V gene: TRBV28; D gene: .; CDR3 protein: CASTLSQGYGYTF; CDR3 DNA: TGTGCCAGCACCCTATCACAGGGATATGGCTACACCTTC